The entry below gives a single T cell receptor (beta chain) sequence along with its context. As yet, its antigen is unknown. This specimen belongs to a study of T cells after yellow fever vaccination. Study-wide points: Clonotypes found in both CD4 and CD8 compartments made up a small share. Contamination by abundant bulk-population clonotypes could be present in FACS-sorted repertoires. Reappearance after the booster was observed for most primary-vaccination clones (about 95% CD4, over 75% CD8).

Generation of TCR cDNA used 5'RACE template switching (which added a universal primer site and UMIs). Each CDR3 protein is one row after TCRdb ran MiXCR on the 5' RACE reads. Among 400,000 to 450,000 distinct CDR3 sequences, 18% were seen once, and the ten largest hold 15% to 20%. This CDR3 is 16 amino acids long. The V gene's germline CDR1 is MGHRA and CDR2 YSYEKL. V lost 1 base and J lost 5; bases outside the gene matches: 9. The chain is built from TRBV4-1 and TRBJ1-2, with 8 bases that match TRBD1. The sequenced sample was PBMCs, obtained before the yellow fever booster vaccination. The source is a man between 18 and 29 years old who received the YFV17D yellow fever vaccine. CDR3 loop: CASSQVTGGRLYGYTF. For the CDR3, the DNA is TGCGCCAGCAGCCAAGTCACAGGGGGAAGGCTGTATGGCTACACCTTC.